This TCR beta chain was sequenced during a study of blood T cells in healthy people across ages. General observations from the study: Diversity of TCR beta per million T cells declined in a roughly linear way with age.

Trimming removed 0 bases from V and 5 bases from J, with 10 bases in between. Germline CDR1 reads SQVTM; CDR2 reads ANQGSEA. CDR3 length: 13 amino acids. A J-beta primer mix and a sample-barcoded 5' primer were used in a second PCR of roughly 6 to 12 cycles. From the 5' RACE reads, TCRdb called clonotypes with MiXCR, one entry per CDR3 protein. The data show 700,000 to 900,000 distinct CDR3 sequences, with more than 25% seen just once and about 3% held by the top ten. Note on this clonotype: What it recognizes is unknown.

Separately, the same data were catalogued under a study of T cells of mothers and their children.

V is TRBV29-1 and J is TRBJ1-2; D gene ambiguous. Sequenced material: blood. The receptor's source is a boy aged 5-17 years in good health. The CDR3 DNA is TGCAGCGTTGAAGATCAGAGAGCATATGGCTACACCTTC. It encodes CSVEDQRAYGYTF.